This record concerns one TCR beta chain sequence. Its matching antigen is unknown. Sequencing was performed with immunoSEQ multiplex PCR; in TCRdb, only in-frame clones are kept and a portion is missing. This sample has 450,000 to 650,000 clones; roughly four fifths occur once, and the top ten carry around 11%. Donors had no recently reported acute infections or vaccinations and were HIV-negative. The sample originates from a study of shared clonotypes between healthy human individuals. Germline values: CDR1 SGHRS, CDR2 YFSETQ. Trimming removed 2 bases from V and 5 bases from J; junction bases left unmatched: 5. This CDR3 contains 14 residues. Study results and limitations: Only blood underwent sampling, and tissue repertoires likely differ. Donor scarcity curtailed the genetic and exposure-history diversity represented herein.

The clonotype originates from a woman aged 40-49 years in good health. Some clones in this sample may be carry-over from other donors' samples. Sample: PBMCs. The chain links TRBV5-1 to TRBJ1-1; 8 bases agree with TRBD1. CDR3 DNA: TGCGCCAGCAGCTTACAGGGGGTGGGTACTGAAGCTTTCTTT. Amino acid sequence: CASSLQGVGTEAFF.